This paragraph reports one T cell receptor beta chain. This clone was observed a few times. Its antigen target is currently unknown. Base qualities are not at hand, and no much larger clone is one base apart. This specimen's time point label, per the study, means: baseline before oral tofacitinib. Lesional scalp punch biopsies and peripheral blood were collected from alopecia areata patients. Human scalp biopsies went straight into PAXgene tissue containers for immediate fixation. The sample originates from a study of CD8+ T cells in alopecia areata (dated by TCRdb to 2016 to 2018). For the wider study: The treated patients took part in an open-label pilot trial in which moderate-to-severe alopecia areata was treated with oral tofacitinib at 5 to 10 mg twice daily. Scalp clonality was compared among normal scalp (n=4), patchy alopecia areata scalp (n=8), and alopecia totalis/universalis scalp (n=8). immunoSEQ multiplex PCR using 35 Vbeta forward primers and 13 Jbeta reverse primers was used to amplify TCRbeta CDR3 regions. Patients stayed on tofacitinib for 6 to 18 months and then had 6 months of follow-up off drug so that delayed response and recurrence could be assessed. RNA was extracted with the PAXgene miRNA kit for fixed scalp, the miRNeasy kit for PBMCs, and the RNeasy kit for mouse skin. In humans, TCRbeta sequencing was performed on scalp tissue and on sorted CD4+ and CD8+ peripheral blood T cells from healthy controls and from patients with patchy or totalis/universalis alopecia areata. In both human patients and the C3H/HeJ mouse model, the study applied high-throughput TCRbeta sequencing to look at T cell clonal expansion in alopecia areata. Patients on tofacitinib were biopsied at baseline and after 4 and 24 weeks of treatment, and several of the patients also had a later scalp biopsy. The paper's findings and limits, for the study overall: Compared with mice, TCR sequences shared between patients were less clear, possibly partly because of HLA diversity across the patient population. Unlike mouse skin, which is dominated by gammadelta T cells, normal human skin has resident alphabeta T cells that are also sequenced, and this complicates analysis of the scalp TCR repertoire. Lesional scalp, especially in alopecia totalis/universalis, showed higher clonality and more expanded CD8+ clones than normal scalp, suggesting antigenic drive.

Receptor libraries were prepared by the immunoSEQ multiplex PCR assay. RNA was extracted from all samples and reverse transcribed into cDNA as template for TCR sequencing. SuperScript III was used to make first-strand cDNA, primed with a 2:1 mix of oligo-dT and random hexamers. Amplification bias was assessed with a synthetic immune receptor repertoire, and residual bias was removed computationally. Processing in the source paper ran as follows. Raw reads were preprocessed to remove errors, and CDR3 was defined according to IMGT conventions as the region from the conserved cysteine to phenylalanine. Clonality was computed as 1 minus the Shannon entropy, with the entropy normalized by log2 of the number of productive unique TCRs. CD4 or CD8 identity of scalp clones was inferred by cross-referencing scalp TCRbeta sequences with sorted blood CD4 and CD8 repertoires. Held by TCRdb, this immuneACCESS table contains in-frame sequences only and omits some clones. Under half of the omission traces to an unresolved V gene where checked; the cause of the rest is unknown. V, J and clone size are taken as reported in that table, and D and trimming were inferred from the DNA itself. The sample has roughly 6,800 clones on record, almost 65% of them singletons. The top ten clones comprise about a sixth of the sample.

Taken from the germline V gene, the CDR1 and CDR2 loops are SGHTA and FQGNSA. Relative to germline, V is 2 bases shorter and J is 0 bases shorter, with 4 bases between their ends. The CDR3 runs 13 amino acids, cysteine and phenylalanine included. Of the read, only the CDR3 DNA is kept; its 39 bases are in frame from base 1. This specimen was skin, taken at week 0. The TCR was taken from a human donor with alopecia areata. In this chain, TRBV7-2 is recombined with TRBJ1-1; the D gene assignment is ambiguous. CDR3 region: CASSLKVNTEAFF. The DNA sequence is as follows: TGTGCCAGCAGCTTAAAGGTGAACACTGAAGCTTTCTTT.